The 2 T cell receptor beta chains reported below all come from one sample, sequenced in a study of OX40 agonist ivuxolimab in advanced cancers. The assay was immunoSEQ multiplex PCR, and TCRdb's table has in-frame clones only and misses some. The profile shows about 150,000 clones, approximately 94% of them singletons. The input for sequencing was CD4+ or CD8+ T cells sorted from blood, taken in a trial of the OX40 agonist ivuxolimab. These receptors came from an adult with an advanced solid tumor such as melanoma, head and neck, liver or kidney cancer.

The chain combines TRBV7-9 with TRBJ1-2; 9 bases align to TRBD1. V shed 4 bases and J 2 bases; nucleotides not matched to a gene: 2. This CDR3 has 14 amino acids. The germline V gene encodes CDR1 SEHNR and CDR2 FQNEAQ (reference sequence). For the CDR3, the DNA is TGTGCCAGCAGCTCGACAGGGGGAAACTATGGCTACACCTTC. It specifies CASSSTGGNYGYTF.

This chain uses TRBV11-2 with TRBJ2-7, with TRBD1 matching over 9 bases. CDR3 length: 14 residues. The V segment lost 7 bases and the J segment 3 bases; nucleotides outside the gene matches: 7. Germline lookup yields CDR1 SGHAT and CDR2 FQNNGV. The CDR3 coding sequence is TGTGCCAGCACCTCAGACAGGGGGGTCTACGAGCAGTACTTC. Residues: CASTSDRGVYEQYF.